What follows are 7 T cell receptor beta chains derived from one specimen sequenced in a study of blood T cell repertoires in COVID-19. Method: immunoSEQ multiplex PCR; TCRdb's copy keeps in-frame clones and lacks some. Of tens of thousands of clones listed, around 90% are singletons. Sequenced sample: peripheral blood. The receptors were gathered from a woman in her 50s with acute or convalescent COVID-19.

This clone was seen more than once but under ten times. This chain uses TRBV9 with TRBJ2-3, with 15 bases identical to TRBD2. The CDR3 is made up of 17 amino acids. V gave up 3 bases and J gave up 4 bases; unmatched junction bases: 6. From germline, CDR1 is SGDLS and CDR2 YYNGEE. The CDR3 reads CASSGGGLAGGADTQYF. The CDR3 DNA follows: TGTGCCAGCAGCGGAGGGGGACTAGCGGGAGGCGCAGATACGCAGTATTTT.

The rearrangement uses TRBV6-6 and TRBJ1-2, with D possibly TRBD1 on 6 matching bases. Germline V gene data show CDR1 as MNHNY and CDR2 as SVGAGI (reference sequence). The CDR3 length is 16 residues. Deletions cut 7 bases from V and 0 bases from J, with 18 bases between. The CDR3 protein is CASILRGGGPNYGYTF. The CDR3 nucleotides read TGTGCCAGCATCCTCCGGGGCGGGGGGCCTAACTATGGCTACACCTTC.

The V call is TRBV6-5, the J call TRBJ1-1; TRBD1 agrees at 8 bases. Trimming cost V 6 bases and J 5 bases; bases outside gene matches: 11. The germline CDR1 and CDR2 sequences are MNHEY and SVGAGI. This CDR3 contains 15 residues. DNA for the CDR3: TGTGCCAGCAGACCCTTCGGGACAGGCTTTACTGAAGCTTTCTTT. It translates to CASRPFGTGFTEAFF.

This clone was recorded only once. The rearrangement uses TRBV6-5 and TRBJ1-6; 7 bases agree with TRBD1. The germline V gene encodes CDR1 MNHEY and CDR2 SVGAGI. The CDR3 sequence is 15 residues long. V gave up 6 bases and J gave up 7 bases; unmatched junction bases: 9. The chain's CDR3 is CASRPAGTVNSPLHF. Here the CDR3 DNA reads TGTGCCAGCAGACCGGCCGGGACAGTCAATTCACCCCTCCACTTT.

This clone was detected a few times. The chain joins TRBV23-1 to TRBJ2-3, with 9 positions matching TRBD1. TRBV23-1 is an ORF, and what it does is uncertain. The CDR3 has 13 residues. Trimming took 9 bases from V and 3 from J; bases not matched to a gene: 4. The CDR3 sequence is CARGQGRTDTQYF. The CDR3 nucleotides read TGCGCCAGAGGACAGGGGAGGACAGATACGCAGTATTTT.

The chain has TRBV5-1 and TRBJ2-7, with unresolved D. The germline V gene encodes CDR1 SGHRS and CDR2 YFSETQ. The V and J ends lost 6 bases and 0 bases respectively, with 13 bases between them. This CDR3 has 14 residues. The CDR3 here is CASNTDLSSYEQYF. The CDR3 coding sequence is TGCGCCAGCAACACAGACCTTAGCTCCTACGAGCAGTACTTC.

The chain links TRBV19 to TRBJ1-4; D is ambiguous. V lost 1 base, J lost 7 bases, and 10 bases lay in between. CDR1 and CDR2 from the germline V gene are LNHDA and SQIVND (reference sequence). This CDR3 is built from 14 residues. CDR3 in DNA: TGTGCCAGTAGTATAGGAGCAGGTCCTGAAAAACTGTTTTTT. Its translation: CASSIGAGPEKLFF.